A single sample gave rise to the 11 T cell receptor beta chains below, sequenced in a study of cytomegalovirus exposure and HLA in healthy donors. The PCR employed 60 Vbeta primers together with 13 Jbeta primers. Sequencing was performed with immunoSEQ multiplex PCR; in TCRdb, only in-frame clones are kept and a portion is missing. The profile shows 150,000 to 200,000 clones, 75% to 90% of them singletons. Sequences were obtained from PBMCs. The receptor set was obtained from a boy younger than 18 in good health and CMV-seronegative.

The chain couples TRBV4-1 to TRBJ1-1, with a possible D match to TRBD1 (5 bases). Per germline, CDR1 MGHRA and CDR2 YSYEKL. V lost 1 base, J lost 1 base, and 10 bases lay in between. This CDR3 has 15 amino acids. CDR3 nucleotide sequence: TGCGCCAGCAGCCAAGTAGGGGATCAGAACACTGAAGCTTTCTTT. Amino acids: CASSQVGDQNTEAFF.

J is TRBJ2-7 and V is TRBV6-1; D is ambiguous. The germline CDR1 and CDR2 sequences are MNHNS and SASEGT. CDR3 length: 13 amino acids. Deletions cut 8 bases from V and 3 bases from J, with 14 bases between. This CDR3 reads CASCFEFIYEQYF. The CDR3 DNA reads TGTGCCAGCTGTTTCGAGTTTATCTACGAGCAGTACTTC.

The chain is built from TRBV6-5 and TRBJ1-5; the match to TRBD1 covers 9 bases. Trimming cost V 6 bases and J 0 bases; bases outside gene matches: 3. CDR3 length: 15 residues. Germline V CDR1 and CDR2: MNHEY, SVGAGI. The CDR3 DNA is TGTGCCAGCAGAGGGACAGGGAGTAGCAATCAGCCCCAGCATTTT. Amino acid sequence: CASRGTGSSNQPQHF.

The genes are TRBV7-3 and TRBJ2-5, with D possibly matching TRBD1 (6 bases). V lost 5 bases to trimming and J lost 5 bases, with 12 bases between them. Germline lookup yields CDR1 SGHTA and CDR2 FQGTGA. The CDR3 sequence is 13 residues long. The CDR3 reads CASSHTGKETQYF. DNA of the CDR3: TGTGCCAGCAGCCATACAGGGAAGGAGACCCAGTACTTC.

The count of this clone is one. V and J are TRBV15 and TRBJ1-6; perhaps TRBD1 as D (5 bases). Looked up from germline, CDR1 is LNHNV and CDR2 is YYDKDF (reference sequence). This CDR3 spans 15 amino acids. Trimming shortened V by 5 bases and J by 5 bases, and 13 bases separated the two germline ends. This chain's CDR3 is CATSPRGENNSPLHF. CDR3 coding DNA: TGTGCCACCAGCCCTCGGGGGGAAAATAATTCACCCCTCCACTTT.

The rearrangement uses TRBV2 and TRBJ2-7; 9 nucleotides align to TRBD1. Germline CDR1 SNHLY, CDR2 FYNNEI. The CDR3 has 14 residues. V shed 1 base and J 7 bases; nucleotides not matched to a gene: 5. The CDR3 loop is CASSEGTGVAEQYF. CDR3 bases: TGTGCCAGCAGTGAAGGGACAGGGGTGGCAGAGCAGTACTTC.

The rearrangement joins TRBV30 to TRBJ1-1; 7 nucleotides agree with TRBD1. The germline gives CDR1 GTSNPN, CDR2 SVGIG (reference sequence). V was clipped by 3 bases and J by 5 bases; unmatched bases: 3. CDR3 length equals 12 residues. The CDR3 DNA sequence: TGTGCCTGGAGGACAGGGAGAACTGAAGCTTTCTTT. Protein product: CAWRTGRTEAFF.

This clone turned up a few times. The chain couples TRBV10-3 to TRBJ2-3; weak D call: TRBD2 (6 bases). Trimming removed 0 bases from V and 4 bases from J, with 11 bases in between. This CDR3 spans 15 amino acids. Germline CDR1 and CDR2: ENHRY and SYGVKD. As DNA, the CDR3 is TGTGCCATCAGTGAGTCGAAAGGGGAGGCAGATACGCAGTATTTT. Translated, it gives CAISESKGEADTQYF.

The rearrangement links TRBV6-1 to TRBJ1-2; 8 bases are shared with TRBD1. The junction had 4 bases not matched to a gene; V was cut back by 4 bases and J by 3 bases. Germline V lookup: CDR1 MNHNS, CDR2 SASEGT. This CDR3 contains 14 residues. This chain's CDR3 is CASSGQGTYYGYTF. As DNA, the CDR3 is TGTGCCAGCAGTGGACAGGGGACCTACTATGGCTACACCTTC.

This sequence joins TRBV5-1 and TRBJ2-1, with 10 bases matching TRBD1. This CDR3 spans 15 amino acids. Trimming at V came to 0 bases and at J to 6 bases, leaving 3 bases not matched to a gene. Germline-derived CDR1 and CDR2 are SGHRS and YFSETQ. The CDR3 sequence is CASSLETGGFNEQFF. Written as DNA, the CDR3 is TGCGCCAGCAGCTTGGAGACAGGGGGCTTCAATGAGCAGTTCTTC.

This chain connects TRBV5-1 to TRBJ1-1; 7 positions agree with TRBD1. CDR3 size: 15 residues. V was pared by 4 bases and J by 0 bases, with 6 bases of the junction left unmatched. The germline V gene has CDR1 SGHRS and CDR2 YFSETQ. The CDR3 reads CASSPPDRVNTEAFF. The CDR3 DNA follows: TGCGCCAGCAGCCCGCCCGACAGGGTGAACACTGAAGCTTTCTTT.